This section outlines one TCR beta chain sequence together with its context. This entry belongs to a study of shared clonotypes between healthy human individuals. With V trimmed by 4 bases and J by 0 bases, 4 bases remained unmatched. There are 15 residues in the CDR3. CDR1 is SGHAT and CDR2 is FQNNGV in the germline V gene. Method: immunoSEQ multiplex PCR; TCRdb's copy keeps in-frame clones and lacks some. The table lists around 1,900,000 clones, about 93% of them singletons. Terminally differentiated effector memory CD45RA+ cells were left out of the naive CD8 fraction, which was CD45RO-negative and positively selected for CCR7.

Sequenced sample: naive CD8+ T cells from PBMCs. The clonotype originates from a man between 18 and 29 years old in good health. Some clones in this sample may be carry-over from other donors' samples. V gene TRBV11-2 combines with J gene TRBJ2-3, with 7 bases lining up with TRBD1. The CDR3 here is CASSYRDSSTDTQYF. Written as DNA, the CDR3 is TGTGCCAGCAGCTACCGGGACAGTAGCACAGATACGCAGTATTTT. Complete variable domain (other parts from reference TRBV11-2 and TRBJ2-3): EAGVAQSPRYKIIEKRQSVAFWCNPISGHATLYWYQQILGQGPKLLIQFQNNGVVDDSQLPKDRFSAERLKGVDSTLKIQPAKLEDSAVYLCASSYRDSSTDTQYFGPGTRLTVL.